The clone carrying this T cell receptor (beta chain) has more than one count but fewer than ten. All of the isolated RNA was reverse transcribed, so expressed TCRB transcripts were sequenced. Some clones are missing from TCRdb's copy, which holds only in-frame ones; the method was immunoSEQ multiplex PCR. Among about 370,000 clones listed, about 16% were seen once. The CDR3 has 14 residues. Deletions cut 4 bases from V and 1 base from J, with 12 bases between. Looked up from germline, CDR1 is SQVTM and CDR2 is ANQGSEA. This record belongs to a study of beta chain features in type 1 diabetes. The sequenced sample consisted of naive CD4+ T cells from blood. The chain recombines TRBV29-1 with TRBJ2-3; the D gene is possibly TRBD1 (5 bases). The source of this sequence is a woman aged 18 to 35 in good health. Written as DNA, the CDR3 is TGCAGCGTTGTTGTCAGGGCTCGCACAGATACGCAGTATTTT. The encoded protein is CSVVVRARTDTQYF.